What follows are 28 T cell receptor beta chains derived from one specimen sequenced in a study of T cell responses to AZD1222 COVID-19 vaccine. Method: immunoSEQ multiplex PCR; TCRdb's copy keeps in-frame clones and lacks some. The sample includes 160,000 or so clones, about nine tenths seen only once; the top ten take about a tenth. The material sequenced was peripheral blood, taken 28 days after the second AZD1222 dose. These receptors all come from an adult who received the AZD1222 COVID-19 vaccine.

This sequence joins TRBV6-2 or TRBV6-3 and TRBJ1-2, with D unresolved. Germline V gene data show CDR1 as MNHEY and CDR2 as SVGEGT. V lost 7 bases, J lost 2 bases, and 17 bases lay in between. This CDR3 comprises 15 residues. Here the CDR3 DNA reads TGTGCCAGCACCCCTCCGGGGAGGGTGAACTATGGCTACACCTTC. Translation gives CASTPPGRVNYGYTF.

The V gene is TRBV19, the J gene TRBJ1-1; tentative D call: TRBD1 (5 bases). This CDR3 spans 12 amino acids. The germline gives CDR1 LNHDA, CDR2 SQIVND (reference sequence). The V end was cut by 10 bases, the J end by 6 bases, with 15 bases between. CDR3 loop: CATGAAAAEAFF. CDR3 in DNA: TGTGCCACCGGGGCTGCAGCCGCTGAAGCTTTCTTT. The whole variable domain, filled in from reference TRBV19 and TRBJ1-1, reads DGGITQSPKYLFRKEGQNVTLSCEQNLNHDAMYWYRQDPGQGLRLIYYSQIVNDFQKGDIAEGYSVSREKKESFPLTVTSAQKNPTAFYLCATGAAAAEAFFGQGTRLTVV.

CDR3 sequence (DNA): TGTGCCAGCAGTTTATCGGGACTAGCGGGGCTCTACGAGCAGTACTTC. Its translation: CASSLSGLAGLYEQYF. The chain joins TRBV28 to TRBJ2-7; 13 bases match TRBD2. This CDR3 spans 16 amino acids. With 1 base clipped from V and 3 bases from J, the junction kept 3 bases outside the gene matches. Germline lookup yields CDR1 MDHEN and CDR2 SYDVKM.

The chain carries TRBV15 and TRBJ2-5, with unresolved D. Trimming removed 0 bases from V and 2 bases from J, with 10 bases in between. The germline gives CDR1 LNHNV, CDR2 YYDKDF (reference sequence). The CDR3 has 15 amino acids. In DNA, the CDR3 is TGTGCCACCAGCAGAGATCGGGTATCTCAAGAGACCCAGTACTTC. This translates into CATSRDRVSQETQYF.

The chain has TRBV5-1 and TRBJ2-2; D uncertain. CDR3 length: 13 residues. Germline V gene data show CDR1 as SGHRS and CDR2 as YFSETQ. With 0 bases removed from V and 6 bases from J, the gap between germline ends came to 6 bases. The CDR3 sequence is CASSLGHAGELFF. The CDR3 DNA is TGCGCCAGCAGCTTGGGACACGCCGGGGAGCTGTTTTTT.

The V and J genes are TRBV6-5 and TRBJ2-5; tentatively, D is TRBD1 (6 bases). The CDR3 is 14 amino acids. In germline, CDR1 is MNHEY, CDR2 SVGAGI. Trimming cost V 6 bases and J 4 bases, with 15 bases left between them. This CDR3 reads CASRTGHVVETQYF. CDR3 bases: TGTGCCAGCAGAACGGGACACGTAGTAGAGACCCAGTACTTC.

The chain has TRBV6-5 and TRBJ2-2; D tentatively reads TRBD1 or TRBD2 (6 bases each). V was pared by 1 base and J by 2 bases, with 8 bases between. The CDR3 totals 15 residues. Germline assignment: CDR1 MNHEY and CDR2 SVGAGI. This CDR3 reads CASSYWGANTGELFF. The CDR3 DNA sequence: TGTGCCAGCAGTTACTGGGGGGCTAACACCGGGGAGCTGTTTTTT.

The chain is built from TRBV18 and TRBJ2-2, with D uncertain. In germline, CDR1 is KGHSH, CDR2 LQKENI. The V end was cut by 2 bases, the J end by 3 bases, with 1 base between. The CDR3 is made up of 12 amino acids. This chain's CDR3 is CASSPDTGELFF. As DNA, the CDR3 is TGTGCCAGCTCACCAGACACCGGGGAGCTGTTTTTT.

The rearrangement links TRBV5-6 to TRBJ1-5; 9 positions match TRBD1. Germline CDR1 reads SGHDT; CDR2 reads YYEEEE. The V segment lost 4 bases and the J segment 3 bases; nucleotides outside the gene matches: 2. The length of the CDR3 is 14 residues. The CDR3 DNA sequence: TGTGCCAGCAGCCGGACAGGGGACAATCAGCCCCAGCATTTT. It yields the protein CASSRTGDNQPQHF.

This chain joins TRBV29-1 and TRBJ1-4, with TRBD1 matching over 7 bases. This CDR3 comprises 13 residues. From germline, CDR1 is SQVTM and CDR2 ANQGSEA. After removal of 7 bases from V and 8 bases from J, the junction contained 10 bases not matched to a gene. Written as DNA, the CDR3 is TGCAGCGCCGTCGACAGGGCAGGCGAAAAACTGTTTTTT. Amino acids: CSAVDRAGEKLFF.

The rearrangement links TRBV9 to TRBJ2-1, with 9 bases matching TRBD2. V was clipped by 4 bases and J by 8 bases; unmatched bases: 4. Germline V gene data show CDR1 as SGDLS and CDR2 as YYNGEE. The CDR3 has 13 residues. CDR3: CASSFQREDEQFF. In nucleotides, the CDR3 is TGTGCCAGCAGCTTCCAGCGGGAGGATGAGCAGTTCTTC.

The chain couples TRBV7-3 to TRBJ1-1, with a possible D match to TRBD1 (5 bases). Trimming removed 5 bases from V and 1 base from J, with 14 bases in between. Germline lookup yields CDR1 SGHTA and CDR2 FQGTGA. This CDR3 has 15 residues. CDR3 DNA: TGTGCCAGCAGCCAGCGAGGTGGGGGGAACACTGAAGCTTTCTTT. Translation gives CASSQRGGGNTEAFF.

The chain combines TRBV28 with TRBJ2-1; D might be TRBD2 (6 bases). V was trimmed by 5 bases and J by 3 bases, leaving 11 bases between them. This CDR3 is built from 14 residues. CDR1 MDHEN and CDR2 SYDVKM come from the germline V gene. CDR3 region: CASSTGGIYNEQFF. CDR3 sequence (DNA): TGTGCCAGCAGTACTGGCGGGATCTACAATGAGCAGTTCTTC. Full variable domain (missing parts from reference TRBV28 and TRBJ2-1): DVKVTQSSRYLVKRTGEKVFLECVQDMDHENMFWYRQDPGLGLRLIYFSYDVKMKEKGDIPEGYSVSREKKERFSLILESASTNQTSMYLCASSTGGIYNEQFFGPGTRLTVL.

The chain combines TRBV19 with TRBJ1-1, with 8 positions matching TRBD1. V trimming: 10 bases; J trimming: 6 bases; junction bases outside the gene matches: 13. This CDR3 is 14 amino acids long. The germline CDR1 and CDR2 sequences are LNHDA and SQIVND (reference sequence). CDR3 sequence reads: CATRKTDRDSEAFF. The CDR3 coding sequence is TGTGCCACCAGGAAGACGGACAGGGATTCTGAAGCTTTCTTT.

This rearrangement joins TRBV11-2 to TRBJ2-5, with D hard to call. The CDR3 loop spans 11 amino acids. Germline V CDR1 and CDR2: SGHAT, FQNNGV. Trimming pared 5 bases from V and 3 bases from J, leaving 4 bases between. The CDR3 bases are TGTGCCAGCAGCGCAAAAGAGACCCAGTACTTC. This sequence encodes CASSAKETQYF.

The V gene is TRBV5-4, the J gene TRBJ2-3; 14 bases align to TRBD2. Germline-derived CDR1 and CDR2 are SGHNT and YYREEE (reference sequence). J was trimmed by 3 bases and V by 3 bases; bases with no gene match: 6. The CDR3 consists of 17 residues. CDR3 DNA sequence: TGTGCCAGCAGCTCGGGACTAGCGGGAGTAGCAACAGATACGCAGTATTTT. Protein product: CASSSGLAGVATDTQYF.

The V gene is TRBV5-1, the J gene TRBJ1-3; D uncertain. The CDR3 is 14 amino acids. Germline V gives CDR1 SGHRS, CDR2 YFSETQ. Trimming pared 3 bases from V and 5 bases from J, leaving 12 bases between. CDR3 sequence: CASSSPGGRNTIYF. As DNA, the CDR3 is TGCGCCAGCAGCTCGCCGGGAGGCCGAAACACCATATATTTT.

CDR3 sequence (DNA): TGTGCCAGCAGAGTGGCGGGTACCTATAATTCACCCCTCCACTTT. Residues: CASRVAGTYNSPLHF. J is TRBJ1-6 and V is TRBV27; D call uncertain. V lost 6 bases and J lost 2, with 11 bases in between. The CDR3 has 15 amino acids. The germline V gene encodes CDR1 MNHEY and CDR2 SMNVEV (reference sequence).

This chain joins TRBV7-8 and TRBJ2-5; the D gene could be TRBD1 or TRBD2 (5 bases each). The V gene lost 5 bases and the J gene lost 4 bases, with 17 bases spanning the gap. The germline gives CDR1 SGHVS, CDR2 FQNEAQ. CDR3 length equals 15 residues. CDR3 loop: CASSLGTPKGETQYF. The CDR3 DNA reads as TGTGCCAGCAGCCTGGGGACCCCCAAGGGAGAGACCCAGTACTTC.

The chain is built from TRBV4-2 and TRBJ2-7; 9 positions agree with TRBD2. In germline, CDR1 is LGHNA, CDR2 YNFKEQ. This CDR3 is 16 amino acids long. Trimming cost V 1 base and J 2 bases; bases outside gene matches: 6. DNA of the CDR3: TGTGCCAGCAGCCAAGCGGTCCTAGCGGGACCCTACGAGCAGTACTTC. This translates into CASSQAVLAGPYEQYF.

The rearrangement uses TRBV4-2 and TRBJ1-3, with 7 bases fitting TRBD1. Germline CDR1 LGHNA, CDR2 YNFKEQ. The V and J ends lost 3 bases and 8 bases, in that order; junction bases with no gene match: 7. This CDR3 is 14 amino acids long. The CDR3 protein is CASSQTTGSDTIYF. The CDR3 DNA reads TGTGCCAGCAGCCAGACGACAGGGAGCGACACCATATATTTT.

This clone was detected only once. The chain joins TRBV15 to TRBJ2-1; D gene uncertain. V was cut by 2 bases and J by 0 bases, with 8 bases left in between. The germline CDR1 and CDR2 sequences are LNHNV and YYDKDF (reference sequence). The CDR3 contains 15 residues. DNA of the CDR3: TGTGCCACCAGCAGAAATCCGAGCTCCTACAATGAGCAGTTCTTC. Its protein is CATSRNPSSYNEQFF.

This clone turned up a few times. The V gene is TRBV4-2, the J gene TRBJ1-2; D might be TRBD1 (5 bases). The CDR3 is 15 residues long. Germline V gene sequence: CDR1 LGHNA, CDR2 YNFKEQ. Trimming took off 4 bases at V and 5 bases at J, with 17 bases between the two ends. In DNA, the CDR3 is TGTGCCAGCAGCCGCACCGACAGTAGGGAGTATGGCTACACCTTC. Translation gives CASSRTDSREYGYTF.

This CDR3 reads CASRQSGTGSYEQYF. CDR3 coding DNA: TGTGCCAGCAGACAGTCCGGGACAGGGTCCTACGAGCAGTACTTC. The chain couples TRBV5-5 to TRBJ2-7; 9 bases line up with TRBD1. J lost 1 base, V lost 5 bases, and 7 bases had no gene match. This CDR3 contains 15 residues. Germline CDR1 SGHKS, CDR2 YYEKEE (reference sequence).

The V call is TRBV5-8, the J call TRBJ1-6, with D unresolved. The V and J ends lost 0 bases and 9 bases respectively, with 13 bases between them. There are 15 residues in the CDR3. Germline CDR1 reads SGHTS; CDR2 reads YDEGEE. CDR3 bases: TGTGCCAGCAGCTTGGTTGTGACCAGGATTTCACCCCTCCACTTT. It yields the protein CASSLVVTRISPLHF.

CDR3 sequence: CASSLAVGSHEQFF. The CDR3, as DNA: TGCGCCAGCAGCTTGGCTGTCGGGTCCCATGAGCAGTTCTTC. The rearrangement links TRBV5-1 to TRBJ2-1; no clear D. The CDR3 extends over 14 amino acids. The germline CDR1 and CDR2 sequences are SGHRS and YFSETQ. Trimming took 0 bases from V and 8 from J, leaving 12 bases between them.

The CDR3, as DNA: TGTGCCAGCAGCTTGTTTAGATTGCGGGAGGGCCTTAACGAGCAGTACTTC. Residues: CASSLFRLREGLNEQYF. The chain has TRBV2 and TRBJ2-7; 9 bases are shared with TRBD2. J lost 5 bases, V lost 6 bases, and 17 bases had no gene match. This CDR3 is 17 amino acids long. Germline assignment: CDR1 SNHLY and CDR2 FYNNEI.

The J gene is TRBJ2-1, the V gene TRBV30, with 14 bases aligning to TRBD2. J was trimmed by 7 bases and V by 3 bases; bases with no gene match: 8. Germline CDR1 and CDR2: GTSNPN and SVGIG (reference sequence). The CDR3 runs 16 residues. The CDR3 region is CAWSPGTSGRGNEQFF. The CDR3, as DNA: TGTGCCTGGAGCCCTGGGACTAGCGGGAGAGGGAATGAGCAGTTCTTC. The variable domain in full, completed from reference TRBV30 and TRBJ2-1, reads SQTIHQWPATLVQPVGSPLSLECTVEGTSNPNLYWYRQAAGRGLQLLFYSVGIGQISSEVPQNLSASRPQDRQFILSSKKLLLSDSGFYLCAWSPGTSGRGNEQFFGPGTRLTVL.